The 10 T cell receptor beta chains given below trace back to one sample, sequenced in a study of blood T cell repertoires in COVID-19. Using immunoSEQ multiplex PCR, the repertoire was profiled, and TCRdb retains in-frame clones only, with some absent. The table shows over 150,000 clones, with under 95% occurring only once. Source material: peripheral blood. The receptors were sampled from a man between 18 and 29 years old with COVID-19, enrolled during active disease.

CDR3 residues: CASSLRGRGSNQPQHF. In nucleotides, the CDR3 is TGTGCCAGCAGTTTACGTGGCAGGGGGAGCAATCAGCCCCAGCATTTT. This rearrangement joins TRBV28 to TRBJ1-5; 7 bases map to TRBD1. Germline V gene lookup returns CDR1 MDHEN and CDR2 SYDVKM. J gave up 1 base and V 2 bases, and 5 bases lay outside the gene matches. CDR3 size: 16 residues. Looking up the rest from reference TRBV28 and TRBJ1-5 gives the full variable domain: DVKVTQSSRYLVKRTGEKVFLECVQDMDHENMFWYRQDPGLGLRLIYFSYDVKMKEKGDIPEGYSVSREKKERFSLILESASTNQTSMYLCASSLRGRGSNQPQHFGDGTRLSIL.

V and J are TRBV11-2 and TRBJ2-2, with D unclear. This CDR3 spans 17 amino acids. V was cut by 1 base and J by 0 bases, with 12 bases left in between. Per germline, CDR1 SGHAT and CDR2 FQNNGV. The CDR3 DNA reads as TGTGCCAGCAGCTTAGGACTTGTTTCGGCGAACACCGGGGAGCTGTTTTTT. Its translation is CASSLGLVSANTGELFF.

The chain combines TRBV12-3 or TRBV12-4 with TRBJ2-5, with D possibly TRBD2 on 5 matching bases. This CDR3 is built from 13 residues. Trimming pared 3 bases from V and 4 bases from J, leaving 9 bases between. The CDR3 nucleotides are TGTGCCAGCAGTTTTTGGGAGCGAGAGACCCAGTACTTC. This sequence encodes CASSFWERETQYF.

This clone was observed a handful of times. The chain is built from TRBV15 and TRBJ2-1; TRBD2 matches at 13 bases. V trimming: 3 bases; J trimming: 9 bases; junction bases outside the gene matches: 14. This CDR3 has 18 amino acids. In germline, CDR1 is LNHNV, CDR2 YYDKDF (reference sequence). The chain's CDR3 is CATSRSGTSGNLYGEQFF. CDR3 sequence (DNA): TGTGCCACCAGCAGGTCGGGGACTAGCGGGAATTTGTATGGTGAGCAGTTCTTC.

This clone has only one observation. The CDR3 coding sequence is TGTGCCAGCAGCGCAGTACAGGGGCGAACCGGGGAGCTGTTTTTT. This translates into CASSAVQGRTGELFF. The genes are TRBV5-4 and TRBJ2-2, with 7 bases fitting TRBD1. The junction had 8 bases not matched to a gene; V was cut back by 4 bases and J by 5 bases. Germline lookup yields CDR1 SGHNT and CDR2 YYREEE (reference sequence). This CDR3 is built from 15 residues. The full variable domain, its missing parts supplied by reference TRBV5-4 and TRBJ2-2, is ETGVTQSPTHLIKTRGQQVTLRCSSQSGHNTVSWYQQALGQGPQFIFQYYREEENGRGNFPPRFSGLQFPNYSSELNVNALELDDSALYLCASSAVQGRTGELFFGEGSRLTVL.

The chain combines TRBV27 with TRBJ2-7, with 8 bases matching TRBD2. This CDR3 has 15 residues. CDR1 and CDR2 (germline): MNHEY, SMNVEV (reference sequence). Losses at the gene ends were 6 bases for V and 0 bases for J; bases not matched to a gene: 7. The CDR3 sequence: CASSLLSGSSYEQYF. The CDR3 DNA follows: TGTGCCAGCAGCCTATTAAGCGGGAGCTCCTACGAGCAGTACTTC.

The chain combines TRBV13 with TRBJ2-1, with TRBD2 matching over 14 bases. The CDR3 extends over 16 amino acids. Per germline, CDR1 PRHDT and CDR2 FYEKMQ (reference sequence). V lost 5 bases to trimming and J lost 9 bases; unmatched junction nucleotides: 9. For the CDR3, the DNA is TGTGCCAGCAGCGAGGGACTAGCGGGAGTAGGCAGTGAGCAGTTCTTC. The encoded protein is CASSEGLAGVGSEQFF.

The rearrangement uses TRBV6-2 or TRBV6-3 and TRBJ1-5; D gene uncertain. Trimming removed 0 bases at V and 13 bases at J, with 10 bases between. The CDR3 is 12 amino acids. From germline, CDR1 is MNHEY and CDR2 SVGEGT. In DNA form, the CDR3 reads TGTGCCAGCAGTTACTCGACTGTCTTGCAGCATTTT. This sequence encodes CASSYSTVLQHF.

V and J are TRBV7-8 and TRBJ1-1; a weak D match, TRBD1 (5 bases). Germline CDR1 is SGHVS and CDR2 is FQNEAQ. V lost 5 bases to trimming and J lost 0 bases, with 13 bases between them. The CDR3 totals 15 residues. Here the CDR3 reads CASSVGQTLNTEAFF. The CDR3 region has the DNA TGTGCCAGCAGCGTCGGACAAACCTTGAACACTGAAGCTTTCTTT.

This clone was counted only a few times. CDR3 loop: CASSQGRAGLTYEQYF. The CDR3 DNA reads TGTGCCAGCAGCCAAGGACGAGCGGGACTAACCTACGAGCAGTACTTC. V gene TRBV4-2 combines with J gene TRBJ2-7; 7 bases align to TRBD2. The trim removed 1 base at V and 2 bases at J, leaving 8 bases unmatched. The CDR3 loop spans 16 amino acids. Looked up from germline, CDR1 is LGHNA and CDR2 is YNFKEQ.